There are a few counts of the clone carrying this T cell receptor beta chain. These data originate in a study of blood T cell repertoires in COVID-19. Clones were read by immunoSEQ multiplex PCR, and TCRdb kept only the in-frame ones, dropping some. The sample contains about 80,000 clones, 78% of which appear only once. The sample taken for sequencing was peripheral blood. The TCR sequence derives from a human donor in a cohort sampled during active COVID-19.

CDR3 in DNA: TGTGCCAGCAGTTTGACAGGGGACGAGCAGTACTTC. Protein: CASSLTGDEQYF. The chain employs TRBV28 and TRBJ2-7, with 8 positions matching TRBD1. In germline, CDR1 is MDHEN, CDR2 SYDVKM. Losses at the gene ends were 3 bases for V and 5 bases for J; bases not matched to a gene: 0. CDR3 length: 12 amino acids.